This T cell receptor (beta chain) derives from a study of graft-versus-host responses after intestinal transplantation. In the study overall: Anti-thymocyte globulin was used for induction in all recipients, who then took tacrolimus and steroids for roughly three years. Broader study findings: The marrow of recipients harbored GvH clones, and ileum or blood showed some of them first.

Between the trimmed V and J ends, which lost 7 bases and 4 bases, there was a span of 8 bases. The CDR3 has 12 amino acids. From germline, CDR1 is MGHDK and CDR2 SYGVNS. Note on this clone: The antigen remains unidentified.

Repertoires were generated with immunoSEQ multiplex PCR, while TCRdb's copy carries only in-frame clones and drops some. This sample yields roughly 97,000 clones, of which about 90% are seen a single time; roughly 0.9% belongs to the top ten. The specimen comprised unstimulated CD4+ T cells sorted from spleen or lymph node cells, sampled before intestinal transplant. This sequence originates from a human donor who received an intestinal transplant. V usage is TRBV25-1 and J usage is TRBJ1-3; D remains unclear. DNA of the CDR3: TGTGCCAGCACAACTTCCGGAAACACCATATATTTT. Translated: CASTTSGNTIYF. Supplemented by reference TRBV25-1 and TRBJ1-3, the full variable domain reads EADIYQTPRYLVIGTGKKITLECSQTMGHDKMYWYQQDPGMELHLIHYSYGVNSTEKGDLSSESTVSRIRTEHFPLTLESARPSHTSQYLCASTTSGNTIYFGEGSWLTVV.